This TCR beta chain comes out of a study of blood T cells in healthy people across ages. A second PCR, run for about 7 to 11 cycles, used a sample-barcoded 5' primer plus a J-beta primer mix. Each TCR beta cDNA got a 12-nucleotide random molecular identifier. A single record per CDR3 protein comes from TCRdb applying MiXCR to the 5' RACE reads. The sample includes more than 1 million distinct CDR3 sequences, 40% to 55% of them seen just once. This CDR3 contains 16 residues. V gave up 5 bases and J gave up 4 bases, with 21 bases separating them. The germline V gene encodes CDR1 SEHNR and CDR2 FQNEAQ (reference sequence). Isolated per sample were at least 7 million PBMCs.

This TCR was recovered from a woman aged 60-75 years in good health. Sequencing was done on a sample of blood. The chain employs TRBV7-9 and TRBJ2-7; the D gene is possibly TRBD1 (6 bases). CDR3 nucleotide sequence: TGTGCCAGCAGCCTAAAAGGGGGAGTAGATGAATACGAGCAGTACTTC. Translating gives CASSLKGGVDEYEQYF.